The entry below gives a single T cell receptor beta chain sequence along with its context. Its antigen is undetermined. Autoimmune disease history or systemic immunosuppression meant exclusion. Baseline, cycle 4 day 1, and cycle 7 day 1 were the blood sampling points. The entry originates in a study of OX40 agonist ivuxolimab in advanced cancers. Study-level points and caveats: Several nonresponders also turned out to have low normalized T-cell clonal expansion.

V was clipped by 6 bases and J by 7 bases; unmatched bases: 10. There are 15 residues in the CDR3. CDR1 MNHEY and CDR2 SMNVEV come from the germline V gene (reference sequence). Data came from immunoSEQ multiplex PCR; TCRdb stores just in-frame clones and leaves some out. The sample gives 70,000 to 100,000 clones, around 86% of which show up once; just under 2% is in the top ten. The material was CD4+ or CD8+ T cells sorted from blood, obtained in a trial of the OX40 agonist ivuxolimab. The receptor's source is an adult with an advanced solid tumor such as melanoma, head and neck, liver or kidney cancer. The chain combines TRBV27 with TRBJ2-7; 12 bases are a match to TRBD2. CDR3 nucleotide sequence: TGTGCCAGCAGCAGGTCTAGCGGGAGGGCGAATGAGCAGTACTTC. Translation: CASSRSSGRANEQYF.